The present TCR beta chain was sequenced within a study of CD8 T cells in ankylosing spondylitis. Study conclusions and caveats: Made up of under ten highly homologous variants, a TCR beta motif appeared characteristic of ankylosing spondylitis blood.

The CDR3 contains 15 residues. Germline trimming cut 4 bases from V and 7 bases from J; bases unmatched to any gene: 6. The germline gives CDR1 SGHRS, CDR2 YFSETQ. This clonotype was observed many times. Its antigen is unknown. TCRdb called the 5' RACE reads again in MiXCR, with one record for every CDR3 protein. Here the sample spans some 220,000 distinct CDR3 sequences, roughly 8% being singletons. The chain is built from TRBV5-1 and TRBJ2-1; 12 bases match TRBD2. Material for sequencing was blood, either unsorted or a sorted T cell fraction (not recorded which). The TCR sequence derives from a female donor with ankylosing spondylitis or in good health (not recorded which). The CDR3 DNA is TGCGCCAGCAGCCAGACTAGCGGGAGTGTGAATGAGCAGTTCTTC. This sequence encodes CASSQTSGSVNEQFF.